This TCR beta chain was documented in a study of OX40 agonist ivuxolimab in advanced cancers. The study, taken as a whole, reports: Relative to CD4+ cells, CD8+ T cells on average had more expanded clones.

Data came from immunoSEQ multiplex PCR; TCRdb stores just in-frame clones and leaves some out. The sample has under 40,000 clones; around 90% are singletons. Comment on this clone: Its antigen remains unidentified.

The clonotype was recovered from an adult with an advanced solid tumor such as melanoma, head and neck, liver or kidney cancer. The specimen comprised CD4+ or CD8+ T cells sorted from blood, sampled in a trial of the OX40 agonist ivuxolimab.

CDR3 in DNA: TGTGCCAGCAGCCAAGTTCGGCTGGCCTACAATGAGCAGTTCTTC. Protein product: CASSQVRLAYNEQFF. The J gene is TRBJ2-1, the V gene TRBV14; D call uncertain. The CDR3 consists of 15 residues. Trimming pared 1 base from V and 2 bases from J, leaving 9 bases between. CDR1 is SGHDN and CDR2 is FVKESK in the germline V gene. Full variable domain (rest looked up from reference TRBV14 and TRBJ2-1): EAGVTQFPSHSVIEKGQTVTLRCDPISGHDNLYWYRRVMGKEIKFLLHFVKESKQDESGMPNNRFLAERTGGTYSTLKVQPAELEDSGVYFCASSQVRLAYNEQFFGPGTRLTVL.